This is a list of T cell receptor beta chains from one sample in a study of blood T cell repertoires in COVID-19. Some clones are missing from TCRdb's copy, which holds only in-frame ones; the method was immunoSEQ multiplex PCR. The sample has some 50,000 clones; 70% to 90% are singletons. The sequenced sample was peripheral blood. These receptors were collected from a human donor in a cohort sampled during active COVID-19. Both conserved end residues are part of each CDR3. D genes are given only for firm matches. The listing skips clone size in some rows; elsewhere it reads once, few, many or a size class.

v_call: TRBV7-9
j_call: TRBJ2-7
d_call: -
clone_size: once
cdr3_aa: CASSPTTSSGGKYF
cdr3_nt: TGTGCCAGCAGCCCGACTACCTCGTCAGGTGGGAAGTACTTC

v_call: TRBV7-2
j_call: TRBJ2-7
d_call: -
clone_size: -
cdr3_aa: CASSLEASSREQYF
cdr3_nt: TGTGCCAGCAGCTTAGAGGCTAGTAGTAGGGAGCAGTACTTC

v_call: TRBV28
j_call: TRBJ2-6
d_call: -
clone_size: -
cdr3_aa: CASSLFSSGANVLTF
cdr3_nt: TGTGCCAGCAGTTTATTTTCTTCCGGGGCCAACGTCCTGACTTTC

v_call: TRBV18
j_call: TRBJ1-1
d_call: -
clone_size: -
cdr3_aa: CASRGRGQNTEAFF
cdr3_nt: TGTGCCAGCCGGGGACGGGGACAGAACACTGAAGCTTTCTTT

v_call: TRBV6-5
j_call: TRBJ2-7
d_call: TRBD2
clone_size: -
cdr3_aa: CASSSFSGSGTYEQYF
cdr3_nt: TGTGCCAGCAGTTCCTTTAGCGGGTCGGGGACCTACGAGCAGTACTTC

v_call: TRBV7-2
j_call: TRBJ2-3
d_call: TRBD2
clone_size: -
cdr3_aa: CASSSGTNAAQYF
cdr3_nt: TGTGCCAGCAGCTCCGGGACTAATGCAGCGCAGTATTTT

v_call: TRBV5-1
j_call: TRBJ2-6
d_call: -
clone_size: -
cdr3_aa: CASSLAAGAGANVLTF
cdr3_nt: TGCGCCAGCAGCTTGGCCGCTGGGGCCGGGGCCAACGTCCTGACTTTC

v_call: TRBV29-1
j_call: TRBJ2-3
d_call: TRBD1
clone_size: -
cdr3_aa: CSVEPTGIGADTQYF
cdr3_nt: TGCAGCGTTGAGCCGACAGGGATCGGTGCAGATACGCAGTATTTT

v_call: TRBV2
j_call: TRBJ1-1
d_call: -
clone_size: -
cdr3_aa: CASSENGGTEAFF
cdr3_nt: TGTGCCAGCAGTGAAAACGGGGGCACTGAAGCTTTCTTT

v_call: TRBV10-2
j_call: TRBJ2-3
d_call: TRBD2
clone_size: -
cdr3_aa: CASSEASGSTDTQYF
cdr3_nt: TGCGCCAGCAGTGAGGCTAGCGGGAGCACAGATACGCAGTATTTT

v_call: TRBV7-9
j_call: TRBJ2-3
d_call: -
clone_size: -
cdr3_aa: CASSLALKGSATDTQYF
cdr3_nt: TGTGCCAGCAGCTTAGCGCTTAAAGGGAGTGCCACAGATACGCAGTATTTT

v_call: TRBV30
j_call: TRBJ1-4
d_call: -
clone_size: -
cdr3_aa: CAWSVLEALNEKLFF
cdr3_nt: TGTGCCTGGAGTGTACTTGAGGCCCTTAATGAAAAACTGTTTTTT

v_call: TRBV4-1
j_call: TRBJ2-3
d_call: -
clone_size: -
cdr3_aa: CASSQDHGTDTQYF
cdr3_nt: TGCGCCAGCAGCCAAGACCACGGGACAGATACGCAGTATTTT

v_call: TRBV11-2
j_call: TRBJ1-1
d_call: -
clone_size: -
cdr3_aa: CASGLLTATEAFF
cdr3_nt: TGTGCCAGCGGATTATTGACAGCCACTGAAGCTTTCTTT

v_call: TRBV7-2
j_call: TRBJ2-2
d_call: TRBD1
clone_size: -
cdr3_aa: CASSPKGTVNTGELFF
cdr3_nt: TGTGCCAGCAGCCCTAAGGGGACAGTGAACACCGGGGAGCTGTTTTTT

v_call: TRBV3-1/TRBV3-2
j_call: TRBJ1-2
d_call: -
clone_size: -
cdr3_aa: CASSQRTEGYTF
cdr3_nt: TGTGCCAGCAGCCAAAGAACTGAAGGCTACACCTTC

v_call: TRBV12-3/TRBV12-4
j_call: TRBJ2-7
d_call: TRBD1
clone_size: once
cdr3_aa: CASRSGTGYEQYF
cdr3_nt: TGTGCCAGCAGATCCGGGACAGGGTACGAGCAGTACTTC

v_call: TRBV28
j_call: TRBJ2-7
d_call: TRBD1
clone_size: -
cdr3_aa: CASSPSRDRYPYEQYF
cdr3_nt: TGTGCCAGCAGCCCTTCCCGGGACAGATACCCCTACGAGCAGTACTTC

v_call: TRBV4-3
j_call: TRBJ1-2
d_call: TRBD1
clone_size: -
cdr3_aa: CASSPGGPNYGYTF
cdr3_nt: TGCGCCAGCAGCCCAGGGGGACCGAACTATGGCTACACCTTC

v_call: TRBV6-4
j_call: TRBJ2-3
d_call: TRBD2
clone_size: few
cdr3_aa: CASSLAGGFTDTQYF
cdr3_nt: TGTGCCAGCAGCCTAGCGGGAGGGTTCACAGATACGCAGTATTTT

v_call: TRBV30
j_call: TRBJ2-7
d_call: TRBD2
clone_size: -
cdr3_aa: CAWSVRAGGPPYEQYF
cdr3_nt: TGTGCCTGGAGTGTGAGAGCGGGAGGGCCCCCCTACGAGCAGTACTTC

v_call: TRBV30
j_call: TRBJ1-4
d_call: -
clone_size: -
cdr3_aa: CAFGQREKLFF
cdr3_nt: TGTGCCTTTGGACAGAGAGAAAAACTGTTTTTT

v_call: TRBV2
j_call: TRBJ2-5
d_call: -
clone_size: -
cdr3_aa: CASSPMSTILETQYF
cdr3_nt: TGTGCCAGCAGTCCAATGAGCACTATCTTAGAGACCCAGTACTTC

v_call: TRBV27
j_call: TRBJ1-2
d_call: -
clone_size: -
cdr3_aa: CASSPSGGRSVYGYTF
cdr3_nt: TGTGCCAGCAGTCCTAGTGGTGGCAGATCTGTCTATGGCTACACCTTC

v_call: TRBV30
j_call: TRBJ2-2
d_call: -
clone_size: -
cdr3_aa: CAWSAFRQGNGGELFF
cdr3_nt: TGTGCCTGGAGTGCCTTCCGGCAGGGGAACGGCGGGGAGCTGTTTTTT

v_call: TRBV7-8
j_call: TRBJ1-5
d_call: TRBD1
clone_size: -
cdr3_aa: CASSFGTGNRQPQHF
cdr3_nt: TGTGCCAGCAGCTTCGGGACAGGGAATCGTCAGCCCCAGCATTTT

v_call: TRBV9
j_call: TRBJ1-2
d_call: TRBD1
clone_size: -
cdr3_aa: CASSVGGGTGGVGYTF
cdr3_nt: TGTGCCAGCAGCGTGGGGGGCGGGACAGGAGGTGTTGGCTACACCTTC

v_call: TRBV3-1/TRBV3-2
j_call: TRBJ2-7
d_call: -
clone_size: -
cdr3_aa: CASSHQLGLGVPYEQYF
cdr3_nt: TGTGCCAGCAGCCACCAACTCGGGTTAGGGGTTCCCTACGAGCAGTACTTC

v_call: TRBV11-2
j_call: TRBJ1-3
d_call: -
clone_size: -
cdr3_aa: CASSFSVGHDSGNTIYF
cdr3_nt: TGTGCCAGCAGCTTTTCCGTTGGGCACGACTCTGGAAACACCATATATTTT

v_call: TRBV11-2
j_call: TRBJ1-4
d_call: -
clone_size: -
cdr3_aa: CASSLGRGRTNEKLFF
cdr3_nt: TGTGCCAGCAGCTTAGGAAGGGGCCGAACTAATGAAAAACTGTTTTTT

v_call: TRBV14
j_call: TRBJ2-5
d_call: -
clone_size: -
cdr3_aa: CASSQMPREETQYF
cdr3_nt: TGTGCCAGCAGCCAAATGCCCAGGGAAGAGACCCAGTACTTC

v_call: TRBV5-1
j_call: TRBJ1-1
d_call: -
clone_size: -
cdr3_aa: CASTPGGANTEAFF
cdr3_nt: TGCGCCAGCACCCCGGGGGGGGCGAACACTGAAGCTTTCTTT

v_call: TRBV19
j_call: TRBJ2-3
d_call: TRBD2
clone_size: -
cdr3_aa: CASSPPGLGEAYF
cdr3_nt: TGTGCCAGTAGTCCCCCCGGACTAGGGGAGGCGTATTTT

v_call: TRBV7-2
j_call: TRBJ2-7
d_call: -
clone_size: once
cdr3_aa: CASSDNPGTPPYEQYF
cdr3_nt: TGTGCCAGCAGCGACAACCCCGGGACACCTCCCTACGAGCAGTACTTC

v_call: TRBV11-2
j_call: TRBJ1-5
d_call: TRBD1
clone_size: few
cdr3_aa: CASSRGQGSNQPQHF
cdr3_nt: TGTGCCAGCAGCCGGGGACAGGGTAGCAATCAGCCCCAGCATTTT

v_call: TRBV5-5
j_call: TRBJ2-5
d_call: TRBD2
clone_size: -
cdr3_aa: CASSPRGLAGGLETQYF
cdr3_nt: TGTGCCAGCAGCCCCCGGGGCCTAGCGGGGGGGCTGGAGACCCAGTACTTC

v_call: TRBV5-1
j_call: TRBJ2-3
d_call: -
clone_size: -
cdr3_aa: CASSFGNREPQYF
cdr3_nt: TGCGCCAGCAGCTTCGGGAACCGTGAGCCGCAGTATTTT

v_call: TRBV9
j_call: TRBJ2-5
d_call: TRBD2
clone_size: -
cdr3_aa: CASSETSSGGWRQETQYF
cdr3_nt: TGTGCCAGCAGCGAGACGTCTAGCGGGGGTTGGAGACAAGAGACCCAGTACTTC

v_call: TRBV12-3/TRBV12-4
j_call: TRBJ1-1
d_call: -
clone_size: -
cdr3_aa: CASSLWGDTEAFF
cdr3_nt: TGTGCCAGCAGTTTATGGGGGGATACTGAAGCTTTCTTT

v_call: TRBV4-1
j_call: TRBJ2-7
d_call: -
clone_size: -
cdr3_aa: CASSQVLGTTSYEQYF
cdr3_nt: TGCGCCAGCAGCCAAGTACTCGGGACAACTTCATACGAGCAGTACTTC

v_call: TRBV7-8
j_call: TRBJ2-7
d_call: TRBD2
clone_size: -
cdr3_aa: CASSLESSGFYEQYF
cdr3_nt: TGTGCCAGCAGCTTAGAGTCTAGCGGGTTCTACGAGCAGTACTTC

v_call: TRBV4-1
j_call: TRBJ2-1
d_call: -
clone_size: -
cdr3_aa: CASSQRHPGEGSYNEQFF
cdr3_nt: TGCGCCAGCAGCCAGCGACACCCAGGGGAGGGCTCCTACAATGAGCAGTTCTTC

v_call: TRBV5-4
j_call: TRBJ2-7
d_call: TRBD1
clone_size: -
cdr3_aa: CASSLEDRDYEQYF
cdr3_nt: TGTGCCAGCAGCTTGGAGGACAGGGACTACGAGCAGTACTTC

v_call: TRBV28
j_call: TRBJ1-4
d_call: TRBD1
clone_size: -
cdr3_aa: CASSTTGTGNEKLFF
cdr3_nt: TGTGCCAGCAGTACAACCGGGACAGGGAATGAAAAACTGTTTTTT

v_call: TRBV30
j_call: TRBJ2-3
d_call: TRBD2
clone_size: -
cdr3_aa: CAFSSGTLTDTQYF
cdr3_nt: TGTGCCTTTTCTAGCGGGACCCTCACAGATACGCAGTATTTT

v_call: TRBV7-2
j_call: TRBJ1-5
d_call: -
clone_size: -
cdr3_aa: CASSWGARQPQHF
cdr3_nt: TGTGCCAGCAGCTGGGGCGCCCGGCAGCCCCAGCATTTT

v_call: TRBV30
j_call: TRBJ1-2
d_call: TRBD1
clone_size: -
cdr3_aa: CAWSTDRGRNYGYTF
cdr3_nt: TGTGCCTGGAGTACTGACAGGGGGCGCAACTATGGCTACACCTTC

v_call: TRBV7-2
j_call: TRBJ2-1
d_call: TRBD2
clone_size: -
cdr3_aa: CASSDSGRPGNEQFF
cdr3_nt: TGTGCCAGCAGCGATAGCGGGAGGCCAGGCAATGAGCAGTTCTTC

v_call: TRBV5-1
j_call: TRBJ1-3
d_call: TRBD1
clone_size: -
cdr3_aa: CASSPLTGDPGNTIYF
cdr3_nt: TGCGCCAGCAGCCCCCTGACAGGGGATCCTGGAAACACCATATATTTT

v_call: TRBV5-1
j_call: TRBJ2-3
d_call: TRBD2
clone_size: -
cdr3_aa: CASSLASGTSGTDTQYF
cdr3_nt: TGCGCCAGCAGCTTGGCGTCGGGGACTAGCGGCACAGATACGCAGTATTTT

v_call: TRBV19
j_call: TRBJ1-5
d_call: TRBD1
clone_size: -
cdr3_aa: CASLGQGIGSNQPQHF
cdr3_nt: TGTGCCAGCTTGGGACAGGGAATCGGTAGCAATCAGCCCCAGCATTTT

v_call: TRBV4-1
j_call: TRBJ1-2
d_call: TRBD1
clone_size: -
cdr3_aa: CASSQEGITGGVGYTF
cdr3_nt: TGCGCCAGCAGCCAAGAAGGAATTACAGGGGGTGTCGGCTACACCTTC

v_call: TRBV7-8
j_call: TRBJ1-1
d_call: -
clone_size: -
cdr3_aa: CASSLYSLNTEAFF
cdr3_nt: TGTGCCAGCAGCTTATACAGCTTGAACACTGAAGCTTTCTTT

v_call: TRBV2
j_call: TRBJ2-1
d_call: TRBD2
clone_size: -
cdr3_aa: CASRETSGVYNEQFF
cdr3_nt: TGTGCCAGCCGCGAGACTAGCGGGGTATACAATGAGCAGTTCTTC

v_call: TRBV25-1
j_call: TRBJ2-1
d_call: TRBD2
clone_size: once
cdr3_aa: CASSESIGTSGANEQFF
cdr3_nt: TGTGCCAGCAGTGAATCCATTGGGACTAGCGGGGCCAATGAGCAGTTCTTC

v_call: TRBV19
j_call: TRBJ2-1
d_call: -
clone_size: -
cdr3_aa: CASNRPGSYNEQFF
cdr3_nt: TGTGCCAGTAATCGCCCCGGTTCCTACAATGAGCAGTTCTTC

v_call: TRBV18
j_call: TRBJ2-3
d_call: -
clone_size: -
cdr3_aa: CASSPEEDTQYF
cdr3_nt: TGTGCCAGCTCGCCAGAGGAAGATACGCAGTATTTT

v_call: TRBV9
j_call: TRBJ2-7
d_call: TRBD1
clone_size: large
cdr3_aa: CASSVEGQGADEQYF
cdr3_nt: TGTGCCAGCAGCGTAGAGGGACAGGGGGCGGACGAGCAGTACTTC

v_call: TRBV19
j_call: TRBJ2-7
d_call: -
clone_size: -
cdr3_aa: CASSIAQGSDEQYF
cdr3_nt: TGTGCCAGTAGTATCGCACAGGGAAGTGACGAGCAGTACTTC

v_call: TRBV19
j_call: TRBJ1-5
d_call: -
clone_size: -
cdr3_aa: CASTNRVYQPQHF
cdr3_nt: TGTGCCAGTACCAATCGGGTTTATCAGCCCCAGCATTTT